This T cell receptor beta chain comes out of a study of response to subunit inactivated influenza vaccine. The ends lost 0 bases at V and 5 bases at J; junction bases unmatched: 5. This CDR3 has 15 amino acids. CDR1 is SGHRS and CDR2 is YFSETQ in the germline V gene. This clonotype occurred a few times. TCRdb re-derived calls from the RT-PCR reads in MiXCR, one entry per CDR3 protein. Counted here are around 300,000 distinct CDR3 sequences, 20% to 25% occurring once; the ten biggest clones make up about 9.4%. The input for sequencing was PBMCs from blood, taken approximately 20 months after vaccination. This sequence originates from a man aged 50-75 years who received an inactivated influenza vaccine. The chain has TRBV5-1 and TRBJ1-1, with 9 bases matching TRBD1. The CDR3 region is CASSLARTGATEAFF. In nucleotides, the CDR3 is TGCGCCAGCAGCTTGGCTAGGACAGGGGCGACTGAAGCTTTCTTT.